Sequencing of this TCR beta chain was carried out in a study of regulatory T cells in long-lasting Graves disease. Time point of the sample: newly diagnosed GD, antithyroid drugs for less than 3 months. Making the TCR library involved RNA that had been extracted from PBMCs. The TCR beta library used iRepertoire HTBI primers with Arm-PCR amplification of CDR3. In TCRdb, the multiplex PCR reads were re-called with MiXCR into one record per CDR3 protein. Here the sample spans around 420,000 distinct CDR3 sequences, approximately 16% being singletons. CDR3 length equals 15 residues. V shed 3 bases and J shed 6 bases, with 12 bases lying between them. CDR1 and CDR2 (germline): MDHEN, SYDVKM. In this sample, this clonotype turned up many times. A further study also used this sample, focusing on T cells in Graves' hyperthyroidism and ophthalmopathy.

The chain has TRBV28 and TRBJ1-6, with a weak D call TRBD1 (5 bases). The sequence derives from a woman aged 40 to 50 with Graves disease. Sequencing used peripheral blood mononuclear cells (PBMCs), obtained at new diagnosis, from a patient treated with antithyroid drugs. The CDR3 DNA reads TGTGCCAGCAGTTTGGGGCGCAGCGTTAATTCACCCCTCCACTTT. It encodes CASSLGRSVNSPLHF.